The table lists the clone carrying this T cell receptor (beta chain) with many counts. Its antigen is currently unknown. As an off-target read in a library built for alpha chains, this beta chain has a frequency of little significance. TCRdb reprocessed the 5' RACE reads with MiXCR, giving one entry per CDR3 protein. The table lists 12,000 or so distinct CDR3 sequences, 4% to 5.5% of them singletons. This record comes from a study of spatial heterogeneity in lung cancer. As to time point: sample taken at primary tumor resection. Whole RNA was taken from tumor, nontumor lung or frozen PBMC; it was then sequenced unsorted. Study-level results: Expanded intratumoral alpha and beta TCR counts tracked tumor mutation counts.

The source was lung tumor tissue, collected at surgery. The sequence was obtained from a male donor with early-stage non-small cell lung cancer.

The CDR3: CSARERGQGRRNTGELFF. CDR3 DNA sequence: TGCAGTGCTAGAGAGAGAGGACAGGGGAGGAGGAACACCGGGGAGCTGTTTTTT. V is TRBV20-1 and J is TRBJ2-2, with 9 bases identical to TRBD1. Per the germline V gene, CDR1 is DFQATT and CDR2 is SNEGSKA (reference sequence). V lost 0 bases and J lost 1; bases outside the gene matches: 9. CDR3 length: 18 amino acids.